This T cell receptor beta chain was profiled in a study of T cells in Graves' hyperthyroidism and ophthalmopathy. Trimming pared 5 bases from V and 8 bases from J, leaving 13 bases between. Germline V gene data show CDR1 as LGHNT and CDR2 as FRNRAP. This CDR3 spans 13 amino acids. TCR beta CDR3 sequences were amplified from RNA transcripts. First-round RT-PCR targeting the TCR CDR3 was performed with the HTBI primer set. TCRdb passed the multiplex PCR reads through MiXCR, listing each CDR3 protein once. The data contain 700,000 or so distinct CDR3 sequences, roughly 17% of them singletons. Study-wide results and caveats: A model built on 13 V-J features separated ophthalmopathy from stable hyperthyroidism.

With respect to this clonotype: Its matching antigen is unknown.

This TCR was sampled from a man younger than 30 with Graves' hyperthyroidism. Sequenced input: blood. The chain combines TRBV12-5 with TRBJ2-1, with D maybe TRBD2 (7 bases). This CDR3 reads CASGPPGGHEQFF. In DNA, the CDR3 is TGTGCTAGTGGTCCACCGGGGGGCCATGAGCAGTTCTTC. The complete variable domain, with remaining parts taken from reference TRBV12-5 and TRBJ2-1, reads DARVTQTPRHKVTEMGQEVTMRCQPILGHNTVFWYRQTMMQGLELLAYFRNRAPLDDSGMPKDRFSAEMPDATLATLKIQPSEPRDSAVYFCASGPPGGHEQFFGPGTRLTVL.